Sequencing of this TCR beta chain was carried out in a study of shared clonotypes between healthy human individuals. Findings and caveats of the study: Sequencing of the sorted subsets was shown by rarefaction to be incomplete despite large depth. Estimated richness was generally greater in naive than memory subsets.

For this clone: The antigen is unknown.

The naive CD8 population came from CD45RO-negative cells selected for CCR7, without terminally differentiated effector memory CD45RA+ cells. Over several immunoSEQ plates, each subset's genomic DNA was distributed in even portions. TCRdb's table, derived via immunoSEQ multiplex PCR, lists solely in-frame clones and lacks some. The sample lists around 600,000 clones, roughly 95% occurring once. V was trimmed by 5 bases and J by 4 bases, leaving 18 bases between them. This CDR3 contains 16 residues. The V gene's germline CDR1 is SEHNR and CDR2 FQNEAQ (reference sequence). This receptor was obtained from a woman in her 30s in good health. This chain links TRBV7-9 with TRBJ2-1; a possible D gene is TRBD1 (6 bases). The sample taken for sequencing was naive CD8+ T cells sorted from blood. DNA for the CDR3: TGTGCCAGCAGCCGCGCCGGAACAGGGCCATACAATGAGCAGTTCTTC. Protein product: CASSRAGTGPYNEQFF.